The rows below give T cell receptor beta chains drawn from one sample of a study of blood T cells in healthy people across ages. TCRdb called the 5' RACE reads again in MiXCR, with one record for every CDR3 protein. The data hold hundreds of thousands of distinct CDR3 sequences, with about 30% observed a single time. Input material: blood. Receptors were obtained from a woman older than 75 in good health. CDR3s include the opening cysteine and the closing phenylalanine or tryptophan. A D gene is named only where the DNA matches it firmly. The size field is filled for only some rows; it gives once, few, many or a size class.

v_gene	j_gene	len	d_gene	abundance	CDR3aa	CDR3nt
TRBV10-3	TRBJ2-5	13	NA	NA	CAISEERGETQYF	TGTGCCATCAGTGAGGAGAGGGGCGAGACCCAGTACTTC
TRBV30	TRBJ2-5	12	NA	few	CAWSRTAETQYF	TGTGCCTGGAGCCGAACCGCAGAGACCCAGTACTTC
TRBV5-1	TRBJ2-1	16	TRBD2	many	CASSLVPGGPGNEQFF	TGCGCCAGCAGCTTGGTGCCGGGGGGGCCGGGAAATGAGCAGTTCTTC
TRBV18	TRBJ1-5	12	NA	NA	CASSPPQGTQHF	TGTGCCAGCTCACCGCCTCAGGGAACCCAGCATTTT
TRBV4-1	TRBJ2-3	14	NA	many	CASSPRGAGDTQYF	TGCGCCAGCAGCCCCCGGGGGGCCGGTGATACGCAGTATTTT
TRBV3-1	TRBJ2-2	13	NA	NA	CASTFSGTGELFF	TGTGCCAGCACTTTCTCGGGCACCGGGGAGCTGTTTTTT
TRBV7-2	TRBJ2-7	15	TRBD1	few	CASTRLGQINNEQYF	TGTGCCAGCACCCGATTGGGACAGATTAACAATGAGCAGTACTTC
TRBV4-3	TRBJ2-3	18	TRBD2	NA	CASSQEASGSTSTDTQYF	TGCGCCAGCAGCCAAGAAGCTAGCGGGAGCACTAGCACAGATACGCAGTATTTT
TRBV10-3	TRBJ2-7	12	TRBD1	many	CAISENRGQQYF	TGTGCCATCAGTGAGAACAGGGGGCAGCAGTACTTC
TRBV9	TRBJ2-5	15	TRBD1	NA	CASSSRGTATGAQYF	TGTGCCAGCAGCTCTAGGGGGACAGCGACCGGGGCCCAGTACTTC
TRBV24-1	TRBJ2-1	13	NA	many	CATMGAWINEQFF	TGTGCCACCATGGGAGCATGGATCAATGAGCAGTTCTTC
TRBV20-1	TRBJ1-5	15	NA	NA	CSARSQGLSNQPQHF	TGCAGTGCTAGAAGCCAGGGACTAAGCAATCAGCCCCAGCATTTT
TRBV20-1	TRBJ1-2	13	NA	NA	CSARAGTKDGYTF	TGCAGTGCTAGGGCCGGGACGAAGGACGGCTACACCTTC
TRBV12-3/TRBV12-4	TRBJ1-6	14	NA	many	CASSQRQANSPLHF	TGTGCCAGCAGTCAAAGACAGGCGAATTCACCCCTCCACTTT